This TCR beta chain was found in a study of PD-1 blockade in classical Hodgkin lymphoma. V lost 3 bases and J 3 bases, leaving 12 bases between the germline ends. Germline V lookup: CDR1 LNHNV, CDR2 YYDKDF (reference sequence). The CDR3 contains 15 residues. Study conclusions and caveats: Repertoire differences lack defined causes, possibly disease activity or prior therapy. Among the patients, those starting nivolumab under 1 year after ASCT were excluded. TCR diversity rose significantly by C4D1 in CD4+ but not CD8+ cells.

Time point described: cycle 4 day 1 (C4D1), after five to seven weeks of nivolumab. All trial patients relapsed after autologous stem cell transplantation. Here immunoSEQ multiplex PCR was the method, and the copy in TCRdb shows in-frame clones only, minus some. The sample has 23,000 or so clones; approximately 80% are singletons. A remark on this clone: Antigen: not known.

This TCR came from a human donor with classical Hodgkin lymphoma. The V gene is TRBV15, the J gene TRBJ1-5; tentative D call: TRBD1 (5 bases). Sample: peripheral blood mononuclear cells (PBMCs), taken before the fourth cycle of nivolumab. CDR3 nucleotides: TGTGCCACCAGCAGGAGTGGGGGGACCAATCAGCCCCAGCATTTT. Translating gives CATSRSGGTNQPQHF.